Below are 26 T cell receptor beta chains sequenced from a single sample in a study of blood T cell repertoires in COVID-19. The data were produced by immunoSEQ multiplex PCR, yet TCRdb's version contains in-frame clones alone and is incomplete. The data hold roughly 160,000 clones, with approximately 83% observed a single time. The sequenced sample consisted of peripheral blood. The receptors stem from a man aged 55-75 years with acute or convalescent COVID-19.

V is TRBV7-8 and J is TRBJ2-1; 7 bases are a match to TRBD2. Germline CDR1 is SGHVS and CDR2 is FQNEAQ. The V segment lost 5 bases and the J segment 6 bases; nucleotides outside the gene matches: 10. The CDR3 covers 15 residues. The CDR3: CASSALGGVSNEQFF. The CDR3 DNA sequence: TGTGCCAGCAGCGCGCTGGGGGGGGTCTCCAATGAGCAGTTCTTC.

The gene calls are TRBV7-9 and TRBJ1-5; D gene ambiguous. The CDR3 length is 13 residues. Per germline, CDR1 SEHNR and CDR2 FQNEAQ (reference sequence). Trimming pared 4 bases from V and 2 bases from J, leaving 6 bases between. CDR3 amino acids: CASSSGGNQPQHF. The CDR3 region has the DNA TGTGCCAGCAGCTCCGGAGGCAATCAGCCCCAGCATTTT.

This clone was picked up a small number of times. This rearrangement joins TRBV3-1 (or the pseudogene TRBV3-2) to TRBJ1-4; D is uncertain. Looked up from germline, CDR1 is LGHDT and CDR2 is YNNKEL (reference sequence). The CDR3 totals 14 residues. Between the trimmed V and J ends, which lost 2 bases and 2 bases, there was a span of 6 bases. CDR3: CASSQWTTNEKLFF. As DNA, the CDR3 is TGTGCCAGCAGCCAATGGACTACTAATGAAAAACTGTTTTTT.

The rearrangement uses TRBV29-1 and TRBJ2-3; TRBD2 agrees at 8 bases. The CDR3 consists of 14 residues. Germline CDR1 and CDR2: SQVTM and ANQGSEA. After removal of 8 bases from V and 0 bases from J, the junction contained 7 bases not matched to a gene. The DNA of the CDR3 is TGCAGCCTAGGGGCTAGCGGGAGCACAGATACGCAGTATTTT. Translation gives CSLGASGSTDTQYF.

The gene calls are TRBV19 and TRBJ2-5, with 9 bases matching TRBD2. There are 13 residues in the CDR3. Germline trimming cut 3 bases from V and 5 bases from J; bases unmatched to any gene: 1. From germline, CDR1 is LNHDA and CDR2 SQIVND (reference sequence). CDR3 in DNA: TGTGCCAGTAGTATTGCGGGGGGGGAGACCCAGTACTTC. Translation gives CASSIAGGETQYF.

This clone has a single count. This chain links TRBV29-1 with TRBJ2-1; 11 bases map to TRBD2. After removal of 6 bases from V and 2 bases from J, the junction contained 6 bases not matched to a gene. The V gene's germline CDR1 is SQVTM and CDR2 ANQGSEA. The CDR3 is 15 amino acids. The CDR3 loop is CSVLGTSGPYNEQFF. CDR3 in DNA: TGCAGCGTCCTGGGGACTAGCGGCCCCTACAATGAGCAGTTCTTC.

V usage is TRBV6-4 and J usage is TRBJ2-2; TRBD2 might be the D (5 bases). The length of the CDR3 is 14 residues. Germline V gene lookup returns CDR1 MRHNA and CDR2 SNTAGT. Trimming cost V 0 bases and J 7 bases, with 9 bases left between them. The CDR3 is CASSDSPEGGELFF. For the CDR3, the DNA is TGTGCCAGCAGTGACTCCCCCGAGGGCGGGGAGCTGTTTTTT.

This chain uses TRBV7-9 with TRBJ2-5, with D perhaps matching TRBD2 (6 bases). The germline V gene has CDR1 SEHNR and CDR2 FQNEAQ (reference sequence). With 4 bases removed from V and 3 bases from J, the gap between germline ends came to 6 bases. CDR3 size: 12 residues. The CDR3 region is CASSWGEETQYF. The CDR3 DNA is TGTGCCAGCAGCTGGGGGGAAGAGACCCAGTACTTC.

As regards this clone: A junction end diverges from the germline sequence, so it may reflect a read error. The chain couples TRBV7-7 to TRBJ2-1; 10 nucleotides match TRBD2. This CDR3 region has 15 residues. The germline V gene encodes CDR1 SSHAT and CDR2 FNYEAQ (reference sequence). The CDR3 DNA sequence: TGTGCTAGCAGCCCTAGCGGGAGCTCCGCCAATGAGCAGTTCTTC. Protein product: CASSPSGSSANEQFF.

This clone was counted once. This chain connects TRBV5-1 to TRBJ1-4; a possible D gene is TRBD1 (6 bases). CDR3 length: 15 amino acids. The V gene's germline CDR1 is SGHRS and CDR2 YFSETQ. V was cut by 2 bases and J by 0 bases, with 8 bases left in between. CDR3 amino acids: CASSLQGATNEKLFF. The DNA for the CDR3 is TGCGCCAGCAGCTTACAGGGTGCAACTAATGAAAAACTGTTTTTT.

This clone has at least ten counts. This chain connects TRBV27 to TRBJ2-1, with 7 bases identical to TRBD1. With 5 bases clipped from V and 3 bases from J, the junction kept 4 bases outside the gene matches. CDR3 length: 14 residues. Germline V lookup: CDR1 MNHEY, CDR2 SMNVEV (reference sequence). In nucleotides, the CDR3 is TGTGCCAGCAGTGACCGGGACAGCTACAATGAGCAGTTCTTC. Amino acid sequence: CASSDRDSYNEQFF.

The V and J genes are TRBV2 and TRBJ2-1; TRBD1 agrees at 8 bases. Germline CDR1 and CDR2: SNHLY and FYNNEI. Trimming cost V 5 bases and J 8 bases; bases outside gene matches: 11. The CDR3 consists of 15 residues. The CDR3 sequence is CASSPNMDREYEQFF. In nucleotides, the CDR3 is TGTGCCAGCAGTCCCAATATGGACAGGGAGTATGAGCAGTTCTTC.

This chain's CDR3 is CASSRDRANEQYF. The CDR3 DNA follows: TGTGCCAGCAGCCGCGACAGGGCTAACGAGCAGTACTTC. The chain is built from TRBV7-7 and TRBJ2-7; 7 bases map to TRBD1. Germline V gives CDR1 SSHAT, CDR2 FNYEAQ (reference sequence). V lost 5 bases and J lost 5; bases outside the gene matches: 6. The CDR3 covers 13 residues.

This rearrangement joins TRBV28 to TRBJ1-2; 7 bases are a match to TRBD1. The J segment lost 6 bases and the V segment lost 2 bases, leaving 3 bases of the junction unmatched. This CDR3 is built from 13 residues. CDR1 MDHEN and CDR2 SYDVKM come from the germline V gene. CDR3 in DNA: TGTGCCAGCAGTTTAAGAGGGGGCGATGGCTACACCTTC. Translation: CASSLRGGDGYTF.

The gene calls are TRBV19 and TRBJ2-5; TRBD1 matches at 7 bases. Losses at the gene ends were 5 bases for V and 5 bases for J; bases not matched to a gene: 14. The CDR3 is made up of 16 amino acids. Germline V lookup: CDR1 LNHDA, CDR2 SQIVND (reference sequence). The CDR3 reads CASSPRSTGSLETQYF. In nucleotides, the CDR3 is TGTGCCAGTAGTCCCCGATCGACAGGGTCGTTGGAGACCCAGTACTTC.

The rearrangement links TRBV6-5 to TRBJ1-2; D uncertain. Germline V gene sequence: CDR1 MNHEY, CDR2 SVGAGI. CDR3 size: 14 residues. Trimming took 2 bases from V and 0 from J, leaving 7 bases between them. CDR3 nucleotides: TGTGCCAGCAGTTACGGCGACACTAACTATGGCTACACCTTC. Translating gives CASSYGDTNYGYTF.

V and J are TRBV15 and TRBJ1-5; D is unresolved. CDR1 LNHNV and CDR2 YYDKDF come from the germline V gene (reference sequence). Trimming took 6 bases from V and 6 from J, leaving 18 bases between them. The length of the CDR3 is 15 residues. The CDR3 loop reads CATRSMRVIGQPQHF. The DNA for the CDR3 is TGTGCCACCAGATCAATGCGGGTGATCGGTCAGCCCCAGCATTTT. The entire variable domain, with the rest obtained from reference TRBV15 and TRBJ1-5, is as follows: DAMVIQNPRYQVTQFGKPVTLSCSQTLNHNVMYWYQQKSSQAPKLLFHYYDKDFNNEADTPDNFQSRRPNTSFCFLDIRSPGLGDTAMYLCATRSMRVIGQPQHFGDGTRLSIL.

J is TRBJ1-2 and V is TRBV6-1, with D possibly TRBD1 on 6 matching bases. This CDR3 region has 15 residues. V was pared by 3 bases and J by 7 bases, with 18 bases between. Germline loops: CDR1 MNHNS, CDR2 SASEGT. The CDR3 DNA reads TGTGCCAGCAGTGATGGGGGCCAGGGGTACACTGGCTACACCTTC. Translated: CASSDGGQGYTGYTF.

The rearrangement uses TRBV24-1 and TRBJ1-5; perhaps TRBD1 as D (6 bases). Trimming removed 4 bases at V and 6 bases at J, with 15 bases between. The germline V gene encodes CDR1 KGHDR and CDR2 SFDVKD. The CDR3 consists of 15 residues. The CDR3 region is CATSDPRGGSQPQHF. In DNA, the CDR3 is TGTGCCACCAGTGACCCGAGGGGGGGCAGTCAGCCCCAGCATTTT.

The rearrangement links TRBV29-1 to TRBJ1-5, with no clear D. The germline CDR1 and CDR2 sequences are SQVTM and ANQGSEA. The CDR3 sequence is 13 residues long. V lost 4 bases, J lost 7 bases, and 14 bases lay in between. The CDR3 DNA reads as TGCAGCGTTGGTAAGGCAGCCGGGCAGCCCCAGCATTTT. This sequence encodes CSVGKAAGQPQHF.

The rearrangement joins TRBV19 to TRBJ1-1; D remains ambiguous. Germline V gives CDR1 LNHDA, CDR2 SQIVND (reference sequence). The CDR3 runs 14 residues. The V gene lost 6 bases and the J gene lost 4 bases, with 15 bases spanning the gap. Here the CDR3 DNA reads TGTGCCAGTAGACCCGGGCCAGCGGTCACTGAAGCTTTCTTT. It yields the protein CASRPGPAVTEAFF. Supplemented by reference TRBV19 and TRBJ1-1, the full variable domain reads DGGITQSPKYLFRKEGQNVTLSCEQNLNHDAMYWYRQDPGQGLRLIYYSQIVNDFQKGDIAEGYSVSREKKESFPLTVTSAQKNPTAFYLCASRPGPAVTEAFFGQGTRLTVV.

The V call is TRBV28, the J call TRBJ1-2; TRBD1 matches at 7 bases. The V gene's germline CDR1 is MDHEN and CDR2 SYDVKM. J gave up 2 bases and V 4 bases, and 4 bases lay outside the gene matches. The CDR3 totals 14 residues. The CDR3 nucleotides read TGTGCCAGCAGTTCCCACAGGGGAAACTATGGCTACACCTTC. Protein: CASSSHRGNYGYTF.

This clone turned up a few times. The V call is TRBV29-1, the J call TRBJ1-2; 10 bases align to TRBD1. The CDR3 contains 15 residues. Trimming at V came to 4 bases and at J to 2 bases, leaving 7 bases not matched to a gene. Germline CDR1 is SQVTM and CDR2 is ANQGSEA. The CDR3, as DNA: TGCAGCGTTGTGGGGGACAGGGGTTGGAACTATGGCTACACCTTC. Amino acids: CSVVGDRGWNYGYTF. Full variable domain (outside the CDR3, taken from reference TRBV29-1 and TRBJ1-2): SAVISQKPSRDICQRGTSLTIQCQVDSQVTMMFWYRQQPGQSLTLIATANQGSEATYESGFVIDKFPISRPNLTFSTLTVSNMSPEDSSIYLCSVVGDRGWNYGYTFGSGTRLTVV.

The rearrangement uses TRBV5-1 and TRBJ2-7; D might be TRBD1 (5 bases). The germline V gene has CDR1 SGHRS and CDR2 YFSETQ. With 0 bases removed from V and 3 bases from J, the gap between germline ends came to 10 bases. This CDR3 is built from 14 residues. The CDR3 nucleotides read TGCGCCAGCAGCTTGGGCCCCACAGGCTACGAGCAGTACTTC. Translating it yields CASSLGPTGYEQYF. Based on the CDR3 plus reference TRBV5-1 and TRBJ2-7, the full variable domain is KAGVTQTPRYLIKTRGQQVTLSCSPISGHRSVSWYQQTPGQGLQFLFEYFSETQRNKGNFPGRFSGRQFSNSRSEMNVSTLELGDSALYLCASSLGPTGYEQYFGPGTRLTVT.

A remark on this clone: The sample has other DNA sequences that encode this CDR3 too. V usage is TRBV2 and J usage is TRBJ1-1, with TRBD1 matching over 9 bases. CDR3 length: 13 residues. Germline-derived CDR1 and CDR2 are SNHLY and FYNNEI. V was pared by 6 bases and J by 3 bases, with 2 bases of the junction left unmatched. CDR3 sequence reads: CASRWTGDTEAFF. In nucleotides, the CDR3 is TGTGCCAGCAGGTGGACAGGGGACACTGAAGCTTTCTTT.

In DNA form, the CDR3 reads TGTGCCAGTAGTTCATTCTATGGCTACACCTTC. Encoded protein: CASSSFYGYTF. The rearrangement joins TRBV19 to TRBJ1-2; D gene uncertain. Trimming cost V 5 bases and J 4 bases, with 5 bases left between them. CDR3 length: 11 residues. Germline CDR1 is LNHDA and CDR2 is SQIVND (reference sequence). The whole variable domain, remainder taken from reference TRBV19 and TRBJ1-2, is DGGITQSPKYLFRKEGQNVTLSCEQNLNHDAMYWYRQDPGQGLRLIYYSQIVNDFQKGDIAEGYSVSREKKESFPLTVTSAQKNPTAFYLCASSSFYGYTFGSGTRLTVV.